This paragraph covers one TCR beta chain sequence. The data derive from a study of shared clonotypes between healthy human individuals. The CDR3 covers 14 residues. Trimming cost V 5 bases and J 7 bases, with 15 bases left between them. Per germline, CDR1 MDHEN and CDR2 SYDVKM. Using immunoSEQ multiplex PCR, the repertoire was profiled, and TCRdb retains in-frame clones only, with some absent. The profile covers about 2.3 million clones, with around 93% appearing a single time and about 0.41% taken by the ten largest. Sequences were obtained from naive CD4+ T cells from PBMCs. Subset: CD45RA+ positively selected. The source of this sequence is a man aged 18 to 29 in good health. Some clones in this sample may be carry-over from other donors' samples. The V gene is TRBV28, the J gene TRBJ2-1; D is undetermined. The CDR3 reads CASSLLVEVNEQFF. The DNA of the CDR3 is TGTGCCAGCAGTCTCCTCGTTGAGGTAAATGAGCAGTTCTTC. Complete variable domain (other parts from reference TRBV28 and TRBJ2-1): DVKVTQSSRYLVKRTGEKVFLECVQDMDHENMFWYRQDPGLGLRLIYFSYDVKMKEKGDIPEGYSVSREKKERFSLILESASTNQTSMYLCASSLLVEVNEQFFGPGTRLTVL.